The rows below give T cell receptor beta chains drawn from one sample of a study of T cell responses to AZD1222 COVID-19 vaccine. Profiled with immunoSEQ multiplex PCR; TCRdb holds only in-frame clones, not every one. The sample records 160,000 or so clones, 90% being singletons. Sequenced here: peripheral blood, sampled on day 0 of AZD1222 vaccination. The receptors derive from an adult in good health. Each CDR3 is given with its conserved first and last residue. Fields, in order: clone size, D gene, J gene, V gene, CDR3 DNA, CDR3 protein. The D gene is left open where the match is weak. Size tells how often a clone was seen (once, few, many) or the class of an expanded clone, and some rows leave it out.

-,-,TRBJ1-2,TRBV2,TGTGCCAGCAGTGAAATTCTGGGATATGGCTACACCTTC,CASSEILGYGYTF
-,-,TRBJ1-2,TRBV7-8,TGTGCCAGCAGCACGCGGCAGGGCTATGGCTACACCTTC,CASSTRQGYGYTF
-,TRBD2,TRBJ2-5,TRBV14,TGTGCCAGCAGCCAAGTCAGGGGACTAGCGTATCAAGAGACCCAGTACTTC,CASSQVRGLAYQETQYF
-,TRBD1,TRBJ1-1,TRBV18,TGTGCCAGCTCACCCGGGACAGGGAACACTGAAGCTTTCTTT,CASSPGTGNTEAFF
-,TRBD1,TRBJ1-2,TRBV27,TGTGCCAGCAGTACCGGGACAGGGACGGTTGGCTACACCTTC,CASSTGTGTVGYTF
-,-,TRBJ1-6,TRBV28,TGTGCCAGCAGTACACAGGGATCCTATAATTCACCCCTCCACTTT,CASSTQGSYNSPLHF
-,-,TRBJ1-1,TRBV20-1,TGCAGTGCTGCGGGAGGCACTGAAGCTTTCTTT,CSAAGGTEAFF
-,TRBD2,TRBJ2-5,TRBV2,TGTGCCAGCTTACAGCGGGAGGCACAAGAGACCCAGTACTTC,CASLQREAQETQYF
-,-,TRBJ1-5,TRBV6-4,TGTGCCAGCAGTGACAGGCCGTTCGATCAGCCCCAGCATTTT,CASSDRPFDQPQHF
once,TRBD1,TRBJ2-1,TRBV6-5,TGTGCCAGCAGCGGACAGGGGGCCTACAATGAGCAGTTCTTC,CASSGQGAYNEQFF
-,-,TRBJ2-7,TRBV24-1,TGTGCCACCAGTGATTTGTGGGGCCTACAGTACTTC,CATSDLWGLQYF
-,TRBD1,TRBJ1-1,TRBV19,TGTGCCAGTAGTGTGAGACAGGGGAGGGACACTGAAGCTTTCTTT,CASSVRQGRDTEAFF
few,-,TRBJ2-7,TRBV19,TGTGCCAGTACCGGACAAGGCTACGAGCAGTACTTC,CASTGQGYEQYF
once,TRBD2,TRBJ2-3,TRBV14,TGTGCCAGCAGCCGCCGCGGGAGTCAGGCCTTAACAGATACGCAGTATTTT,CASSRRGSQALTDTQYF
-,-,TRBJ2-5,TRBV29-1,TGCAGCGTTGGTCAGGCGGCGACCCAGTACTTC,CSVGQAATQYF
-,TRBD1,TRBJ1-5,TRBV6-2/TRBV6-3,TGTGCCAGCAGCCCCCAACCACGGACAGGGGTTGGTCAGCCCCAGCATTTT,CASSPQPRTGVGQPQHF
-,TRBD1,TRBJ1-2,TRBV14,TGTGCCAGCAGCCAAGGACAGGGGAAATATGGCTACACCTTC,CASSQGQGKYGYTF
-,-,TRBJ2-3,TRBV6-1,TGTGCCAGCAGTGAAAATGATGGGGGCACAGATACGCAGTATTTT,CASSENDGGTDTQYF
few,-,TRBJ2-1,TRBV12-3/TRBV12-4,TGTGCCAGCTCTGGAGCGTCCTACAATGAGCAGTTCTTC,CASSGASYNEQFF
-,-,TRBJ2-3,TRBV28,TGTGCCAGCAGTTTAAGTTTGTCGGGGGAAGCGACAGATACGCAGTATTTT,CASSLSLSGEATDTQYF
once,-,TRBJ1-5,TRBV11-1,TGTGCCAGCAGCTCGGACGGGAGGAATCAGCCCCAGCATTTT,CASSSDGRNQPQHF
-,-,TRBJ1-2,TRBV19,TGTGCCAGTAGTATCCGGGGGGCGCTCTATGGCTACACCTTC,CASSIRGALYGYTF
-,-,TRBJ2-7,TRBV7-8,TGTGCCAGCAGCTTAGCAACAGGGTACGAGCAGTACTTC,CASSLATGYEQYF
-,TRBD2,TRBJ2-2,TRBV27,TGTGCCAGCATGGCTAGCGGGAACACCGGGGAGCTGTTTTTT,CASMASGNTGELFF
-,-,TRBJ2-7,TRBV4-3,TGCGCCAGCAGCCAAGATCGTGTAGGGGACGAGCAGTACTTC,CASSQDRVGDEQYF
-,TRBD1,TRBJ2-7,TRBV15,TGTGCCACCAGCAGAGTAAGGACAGGGGTAGGACGGCAGTACTTC,CATSRVRTGVGRQYF
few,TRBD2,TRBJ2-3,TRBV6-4,TGTGCCAGCAGTGAGCGGGAGAGCACAGATACGCAGTATTTT,CASSERESTDTQYF
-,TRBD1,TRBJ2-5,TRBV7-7,TGTGCTAGCAGCTCTCACCGGGACAGAGAAGAGACCCAGTACTTC,CASSSHRDREETQYF
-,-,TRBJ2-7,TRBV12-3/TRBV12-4,TGTGCCAGCAGTTTAATCACATACGAGCAGTACTTC,CASSLITYEQYF
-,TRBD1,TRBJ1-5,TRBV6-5,TGTGCCAGCAGACAAACAGGGGGCGGCAATCAGCCCCAGCATTTT,CASRQTGGGNQPQHF
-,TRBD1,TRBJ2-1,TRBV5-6,TGTGCCAGCAGCACCGGGACAGGGGATGAGCAGTTCTTC,CASSTGTGDEQFF
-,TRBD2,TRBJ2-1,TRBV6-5,TGTGCCAGCAAACTAGCGGGCGCCTACAATGAGCAGTTCTTC,CASKLAGAYNEQFF
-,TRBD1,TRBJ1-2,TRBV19,TGTGCCAGTTGGGGGACAGACGGCTACACCTTC,CASWGTDGYTF
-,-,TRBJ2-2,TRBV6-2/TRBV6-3,TGTGCCAGCAGTTGGGACACGAACACCGGGGAGCTGTTTTTT,CASSWDTNTGELFF
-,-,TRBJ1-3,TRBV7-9,TGTGCCAGCAGCTTAGCGCCCAACTCTGGAAACACCATATATTTT,CASSLAPNSGNTIYF
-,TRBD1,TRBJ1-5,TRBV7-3,TGTGCCAGCAGCTCAAGGACAGGGAGTGACAATCAGCCCCAGCATTTT,CASSSRTGSDNQPQHF
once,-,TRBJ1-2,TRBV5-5,TGTGCCAGCAGCCTGGGGCACATTAACTATGGCTACACCTTC,CASSLGHINYGYTF
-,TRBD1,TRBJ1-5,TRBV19,TGTGCCAGTAGTATACCAGGGGGCATGGATCAGCCCCAGCATTTT,CASSIPGGMDQPQHF
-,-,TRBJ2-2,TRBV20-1,TGCAGTGCTAGCAGGGGCGGGGAGCTGTTTTTT,CSASRGGELFF
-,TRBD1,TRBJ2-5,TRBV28,TGTGCCAGCAGTTTAAGATTACCGGGACAGGGGACACAAGAGACCCAGTACTTC,CASSLRLPGQGTQETQYF
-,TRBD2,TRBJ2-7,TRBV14,TGTGCCAGCAGCCCCACTAGCGGGACCCCCAAGCAGTACTTC,CASSPTSGTPKQYF